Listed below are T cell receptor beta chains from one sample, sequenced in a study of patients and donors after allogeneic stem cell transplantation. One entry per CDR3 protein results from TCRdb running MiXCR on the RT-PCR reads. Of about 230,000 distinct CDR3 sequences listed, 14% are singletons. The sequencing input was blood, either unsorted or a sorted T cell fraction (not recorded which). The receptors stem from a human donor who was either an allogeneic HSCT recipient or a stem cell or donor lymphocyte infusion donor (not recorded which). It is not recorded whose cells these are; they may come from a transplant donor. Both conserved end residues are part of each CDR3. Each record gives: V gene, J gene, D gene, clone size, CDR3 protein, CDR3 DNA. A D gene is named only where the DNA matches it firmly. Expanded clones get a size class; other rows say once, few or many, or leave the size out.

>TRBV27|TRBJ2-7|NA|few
CASRNTGSYEQYF
TGTGCCAGCAGGAATACAGGGTCCTACGAGCAGTACTTC
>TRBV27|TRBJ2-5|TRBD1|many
CASSSGTGAETQYF
TGTGCCAGCAGTTCAGGGACAGGGGCAGAGACCCAGTACTTC
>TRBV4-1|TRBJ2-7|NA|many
CASSQDPGGYSYEQYF
TGCGCCAGCAGCCAAGATCCCGGGGGCTACTCCTACGAGCAGTACTTC
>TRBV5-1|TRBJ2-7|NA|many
CASSLGQPHEQYF
TGCGCCAGCAGCTTGGGACAGCCCCACGAGCAGTACTTC
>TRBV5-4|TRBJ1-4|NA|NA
CASSLDALPNEKLFF
TGTGCCAGCAGCTTGGATGCTTTACCCAATGAAAAACTGTTTTTT
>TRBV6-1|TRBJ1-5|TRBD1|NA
CASSRTGGNNQPQHF
TGTGCCAGCAGTCGGACAGGGGGCAACAATCAGCCCCAGCATTTT
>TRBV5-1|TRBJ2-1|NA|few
CASSFGATYNEQFF
TGCGCCAGCAGCTTTGGAGCGACCTACAATGAGCAGTTCTTC
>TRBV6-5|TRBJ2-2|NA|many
CASSYSGSSIYGELFF
TGTGCCAGCAGTTACTCGGGGTCCAGTATCTACGGGGAGCTGTTTTTT
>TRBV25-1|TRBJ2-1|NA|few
CASTHRGGNEQFF
TGTGCCAGCACCCACAGGGGGGGTAATGAGCAGTTCTTC
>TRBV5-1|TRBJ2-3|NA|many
CASKGLASTDTQYF
TGCGCCAGCAAGGGTCTAGCGAGCACAGATACGCAGTATTTT
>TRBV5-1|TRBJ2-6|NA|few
CASRLTVVSGANVLTF
TGCGCCAGCCGACTAACGGTGGTCTCTGGGGCCAACGTCCTGACTTTC
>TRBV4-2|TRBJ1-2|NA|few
CASSQDSGQSRYGYTF
TGTGCCAGCAGCCAAGACTCCGGACAAAGCCGTTATGGCTACACCTTC
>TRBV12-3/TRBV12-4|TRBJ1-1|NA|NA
CASGDLGGTEAFF
TGTGCCAGCGGAGACTTAGGCGGCACTGAAGCTTTCTTT
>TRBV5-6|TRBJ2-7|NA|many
CASSLLTGRPLEQYF
TGTGCCAGCAGCTTGTTAACGGGACGCCCACTCGAGCAGTACTTC
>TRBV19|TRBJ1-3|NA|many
CASRETATSGNTIYF
TGTGCCAGTCGGGAAACAGCAACCTCTGGAAACACCATATATTTT
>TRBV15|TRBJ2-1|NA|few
CATSRDKRDEQFF
TGTGCCACCAGCAGAGATAAGAGGGATGAGCAGTTCTTC
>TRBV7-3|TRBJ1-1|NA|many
CASSLEQGSKAFF
TGTGCCAGCAGCTTAGAACAGGGAAGCAAAGCTTTCTTT
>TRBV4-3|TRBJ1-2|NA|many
CASSQQLQMNYGYTF
TGCGCCAGCAGCCAACAATTACAGATGAACTATGGCTACACCTTC
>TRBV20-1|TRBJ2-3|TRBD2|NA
CSARLASTDTQYF
TGCAGTGCTCGACTAGCGAGCACAGATACGCAGTATTTT